This section outlines one T cell receptor (beta chain) sequence together with its context. The sample originates from a study of Ad26.COV2.S vaccination and SARS-CoV-2 variants. Study-wide background: Donor was one of the participants in the Ad26.COV2.S arm of the COV1001 trial. Ad26.COV2.S was injected intramuscularly once or twice, 56 days apart.

Libraries were prepared by immunoSEQ multiplex PCR; TCRdb keeps only in-frame clonotypes and omits some of them. The sample shows about 480,000 clones, roughly 87% of them seen only once. The CDR3 loop spans 15 amino acids. V lost 4 bases and J lost 6, with 19 bases in between. CDR1 is SGHRS and CDR2 is YFSETQ in the germline V gene. Treatment defined: some 20 received Ad26.COV2.S at low or high dose, single or two shots; roughly five received placebo; per-sample allocation not given. Sampling was done on day 63 after the first vaccine or placebo injection. As its vector, the vaccine had Ad26, which expressed Wuhan-strain SARS-CoV-2 spike.

This clonotype originated in a person aged 18-65 years who received the Ad26.COV2.S COVID-19 vaccine or a placebo. The sample here was peripheral blood, taken in a trial of Ad26.COV2.S vaccine versus placebo. This sequence joins TRBV5-1 and TRBJ2-5; D possibly corresponds to TRBD2 (6 bases). Here the CDR3 reads CASSPDRRARQTQYF. Here the CDR3 DNA reads TGCGCCAGCAGCCCGGATAGGAGGGCTAGGCAGACCCAGTACTTC.